This T cell receptor (beta chain) was recorded in a study of metastatic and nonmetastatic thyroid tumors. Study context: Thyroid patients, malignant and benign, had repertoires compared across blood and tumor or nodule tissue. Study-wide findings and caveats: Versus benign nodules, malignant thyroid tumors reportedly had significantly higher TCR beta diversity, in blood and tumor.

Sample share makes this clone medium-sized. The target antigen is unknown. This CDR3 comprises 13 residues. V lost 5 bases to trimming and J lost 5 bases; unmatched junction nucleotides: 2. Germline V gives CDR1 MNHNS, CDR2 SASEGT. As processed by the authors: The distant-metastasis classifier for papillary thyroid cancer was built from CDR3 differences across clinicopathological groups. With MiXCR, TCRdb called clones anew from the PCR reads. What appears here as the V and J calls and clone size reflects TCRdb's work, not the paper's. The table lists roughly 30,000 clones, 25% to 30% of them singletons. Thyroid surgery took place with no prior treatment in any patient.

Sequencing was done on a sample of blood. This sequence was found in a female donor with papillary thyroid cancer or a benign thyroid nodule (not recorded which). Some clones in this sample may be carry-over from other donors' samples. The chain links TRBV6-1 to TRBJ2-7; 11 positions agree with TRBD2. CDR3 amino acids: CASSIAGGDEQYF. The CDR3 DNA follows: TGTGCCAGCAGTATAGCGGGAGGGGACGAGCAGTACTTC.